This passage covers 5 T cell receptor beta chains from one sample sequenced in a study of response to subunit inactivated influenza vaccine. TCRdb reprocessed the RT-PCR reads via MiXCR and lists one record per CDR3 protein. The table lists 700,000 to 800,000 distinct CDR3 sequences, roughly 18% of them singletons. Sequenced here: PBMCs from blood, sampled 5 to 6 days after vaccination. The receptor source for this set is a man aged 45 to 65 who received an inactivated influenza vaccine.

This clonotype was seen only a few times. The rearrangement links TRBV12-3 or TRBV12-4 to TRBJ2-3, with a possible D match to TRBD2 (5 bases). V lost 6 bases and J 5 bases, leaving 18 bases between the germline ends. CDR3 length: 15 amino acids. CDR3 loop: CASSLTSGGLDTQYF. The DNA for the CDR3 is TGTGCCAGCAGCTTGACTTCGGGTGGACTAGATACGCAGTATTTT.

The chain joins TRBV6-5 to TRBJ2-7, with D possibly matching TRBD1 (5 bases). Trimming shortened V by 5 bases and J by 2 bases, and 16 bases separated the two germline ends. The germline CDR1 and CDR2 sequences are MNHEY and SVGAGI. CDR3 length equals 15 residues. The chain's CDR3 is CASSLDSPNTYEQYF. DNA for the CDR3: TGTGCCAGCAGTCTCGACAGTCCCAACACCTACGAGCAGTACTTC.

The chain couples TRBV24-1 to TRBJ2-5, with a weak D call TRBD2 (6 bases). The CDR3 sequence is 17 residues long. Germline V lookup: CDR1 KGHDR, CDR2 SFDVKD. Trimming cost V 4 bases and J 4 bases, with 21 bases left between them. The CDR3 sequence is CATSEVETRGIVETQYF. As DNA, the CDR3 is TGTGCCACCAGTGAAGTAGAGACGCGGGGTATCGTAGAGACCCAGTACTTC.

This clonotype was observed a few times. This chain connects TRBV28 to TRBJ2-1; perhaps TRBD1 as D (6 bases). The CDR3 has 11 residues. Trimming took off 8 bases at V and 9 bases at J, with 11 bases between the two ends. Looked up from germline, CDR1 is MDHEN and CDR2 is SYDVKM. This CDR3 is CASHRDGEQFF. CDR3 coding DNA: TGTGCCAGCCACAGGGATGGTGAGCAGTTCTTC. Complete variable domain (other parts from reference TRBV28 and TRBJ2-1): DVKVTQSSRYLVKRTGEKVFLECVQDMDHENMFWYRQDPGLGLRLIYFSYDVKMKEKGDIPEGYSVSREKKERFSLILESASTNQTSMYLCASHRDGEQFFGPGTRLTVL.

At least ten counts were recorded for this clonotype. The chain has TRBV12-3 or TRBV12-4 and TRBJ2-5; D perhaps matches TRBD1 (5 bases). The CDR3 consists of 13 residues. The germline V and J ends were trimmed by 8 bases and 2 bases, with 12 bases remaining between them. The CDR3, as DNA: TGTGCCAGCCTGGACACATTACAAGAGACCCAGTACTTC. Translating gives CASLDTLQETQYF.